This is a list of T cell receptor beta chains from one sample in a study of sequential checkpoint blockade in melanoma. Generated by immunoSEQ multiplex PCR, the TCRdb table keeps only in-frame clones and is missing some. The profile covers about 29,000 clones, with around three quarters appearing a single time and about an eighth taken by the ten largest. The source was CD8+ T cells sorted from blood (inferred from file names), collected from a patient given nivolumab and ipilimumab in sequence. These receptors were collected from a human donor with melanoma. The CDR3 runs from the conserved cysteine through the conserved F or W. D genes are given only for firm matches. Not every row has a clone size; where given, it reads once, few, many or a size class.

d_gene: TRBD1
abundance: -
v_gene: TRBV11-2
j_gene: TRBJ2-7
CDR3aa: CASSGQGAQRLYEQYF
CDR3nt: TGTGCCAGCAGCGGACAGGGGGCCCAAAGACTCTACGAGCAGTACTTC

d_gene: TRBD2
abundance: -
v_gene: TRBV5-1
j_gene: TRBJ2-5
CDR3aa: CASSPGGETQYF
CDR3nt: TGCGCCAGCAGCCCGGGGGGAGAGACCCAGTACTTC

d_gene: -
abundance: -
v_gene: TRBV4-1
j_gene: TRBJ2-2
CDR3aa: CASSQVAWDTNTGELFF
CDR3nt: TGCGCCAGCAGCCAAGTAGCCTGGGACACTAACACCGGGGAGCTGTTTTTT

d_gene: -
abundance: -
v_gene: TRBV4-1
j_gene: TRBJ2-7
CDR3aa: CASSQEVYPTYEQYF
CDR3nt: TGCGCCAGCAGCCAAGAGGTCTACCCTACCTACGAGCAGTACTTC

d_gene: -
abundance: -
v_gene: TRBV27
j_gene: TRBJ2-7
CDR3aa: CARLHEQYF
CDR3nt: TGTGCCAGACTACACGAGCAGTACTTC

d_gene: TRBD1
abundance: -
v_gene: TRBV28
j_gene: TRBJ2-5
CDR3aa: CASSLGDRASRETQYF
CDR3nt: TGTGCCAGCAGTTTGGGGGACAGGGCGTCCCGGGAGACCCAGTACTTC

d_gene: TRBD1
abundance: once
v_gene: TRBV27
j_gene: TRBJ2-2
CDR3aa: CASRGQGTGELFF
CDR3nt: TGTGCCAGCAGGGGACAGGGGACCGGGGAGCTGTTTTTT

d_gene: -
abundance: -
v_gene: TRBV4-1
j_gene: TRBJ2-5
CDR3aa: CASSQTRGYQETQYF
CDR3nt: TGCGCCAGCAGCCAGACCCGGGGTTACCAAGAGACCCAGTACTTC

d_gene: -
abundance: -
v_gene: TRBV6-5
j_gene: TRBJ1-4
CDR3aa: CASSRGHRTDEKLFF
CDR3nt: TGTGCCAGCAGTAGGGGACACAGGACAGATGAAAAACTGTTTTTT

d_gene: TRBD1
abundance: few
v_gene: TRBV2
j_gene: TRBJ1-2
CDR3aa: CASRGVGGSGYTF
CDR3nt: TGTGCCAGCAGGGGGGTAGGGGGCAGTGGCTACACCTTC

d_gene: TRBD1
abundance: -
v_gene: TRBV11-1
j_gene: TRBJ2-3
CDR3aa: CASSSGTVSTDTQYF
CDR3nt: TGTGCCAGCAGCTCCGGGACAGTATCCACAGATACGCAGTATTTT

d_gene: TRBD2
abundance: -
v_gene: TRBV4-2
j_gene: TRBJ2-1
CDR3aa: CASSQEPSGGGDEQFF
CDR3nt: TGTGCCAGCAGCCAAGAGCCTAGCGGGGGAGGGGATGAGCAGTTCTTC

d_gene: TRBD2
abundance: few
v_gene: TRBV7-6
j_gene: TRBJ2-7
CDR3aa: CASRLTSGGGEQYF
CDR3nt: TGTGCCAGCAGACTCACTAGCGGGGGCGGTGAGCAGTACTTC

d_gene: TRBD1
abundance: -
v_gene: TRBV4-3
j_gene: TRBJ2-7
CDR3aa: CASSWDRGNEQYF
CDR3nt: TGCGCCAGCAGCTGGGACAGGGGCAACGAGCAGTACTTC

d_gene: TRBD2
abundance: -
v_gene: TRBV6-5
j_gene: TRBJ2-7
CDR3aa: CASSYSASGYEQYF
CDR3nt: TGTGCCAGCAGTTACTCGGCTAGCGGCTACGAGCAGTACTTC

d_gene: -
abundance: -
v_gene: TRBV25-1
j_gene: TRBJ2-7
CDR3aa: CASGQGFEQYF
CDR3nt: TGTGCCTCGGGGCAGGGGTTCGAGCAGTACTTC

d_gene: TRBD1
abundance: -
v_gene: TRBV9
j_gene: TRBJ1-1
CDR3aa: CASSPGQGVTEAFF
CDR3nt: TGTGCCAGCAGCCCGGGACAGGGGGTCACTGAAGCTTTCTTT

d_gene: TRBD2
abundance: -
v_gene: TRBV13
j_gene: TRBJ2-7
CDR3aa: CASSFPSGGIYEQYF
CDR3nt: TGTGCCAGCAGCTTTCCCAGCGGGGGTATTTACGAGCAGTACTTC

d_gene: TRBD1
abundance: -
v_gene: TRBV18
j_gene: TRBJ2-3
CDR3aa: CASSLGTAERPSTDTQYF
CDR3nt: TGTGCCAGCTCACTCGGGACAGCGGAGCGACCTAGCACAGATACGCAGTATTTT

d_gene: TRBD1
abundance: -
v_gene: TRBV28
j_gene: TRBJ1-5
CDR3aa: CASSLSSGGTNQPQHF
CDR3nt: TGTGCCAGCAGTTTGTCGTCAGGGGGGACCAATCAGCCCCAGCATTTT

d_gene: -
abundance: -
v_gene: TRBV7-2
j_gene: TRBJ2-7
CDR3aa: CASKAGFSYEQYF
CDR3nt: TGTGCCAGCAAGGCGGGGTTCTCCTACGAGCAGTACTTC

d_gene: TRBD1
abundance: -
v_gene: TRBV25-1
j_gene: TRBJ1-6
CDR3aa: CASSKGGQRGISPLHF
CDR3nt: TGTGCCAGCAGTAAAGGGGGACAGCGGGGGATTTCACCCCTCCACTTT

d_gene: -
abundance: -
v_gene: TRBV6-5
j_gene: TRBJ1-6
CDR3aa: CASSYSAGNSPLHF
CDR3nt: TGTGCCAGCAGTTACTCAGCAGGGAACTCGCCCCTCCACTTT

d_gene: -
abundance: -
v_gene: TRBV13
j_gene: TRBJ1-1
CDR3aa: CASSAGQTNTEAFF
CDR3nt: TGTGCCAGCAGCGCAGGACAGACGAACACTGAAGCTTTCTTT

d_gene: TRBD1
abundance: -
v_gene: TRBV6-1
j_gene: TRBJ2-5
CDR3aa: CASSASAKQGEETQYF
CDR3nt: TGTGCCAGCAGTGCTTCGGCGAAACAGGGGGAGGAGACCCAGTACTTC

d_gene: -
abundance: -
v_gene: TRBV30
j_gene: TRBJ2-7
CDR3aa: CAWSVLGYEQYF
CDR3nt: TGTGCCTGGAGTGTACTCGGGTACGAGCAGTACTTC

d_gene: -
abundance: -
v_gene: TRBV5-4
j_gene: TRBJ2-2
CDR3aa: CAVAGDTGELFF
CDR3nt: TGTGCCGTAGCCGGGGACACCGGGGAGCTGTTTTTT

d_gene: -
abundance: once
v_gene: TRBV19
j_gene: TRBJ2-1
CDR3aa: CASSMGGYNEQFF
CDR3nt: TGTGCCAGTAGTATGGGAGGTTACAATGAGCAGTTCTTC

d_gene: TRBD2
abundance: -
v_gene: TRBV4-1
j_gene: TRBJ2-3
CDR3aa: CASSQDAGLAGSTDTQYF
CDR3nt: TGCGCCAGCAGCCAAGACGCGGGACTAGCGGGGAGCACAGATACGCAGTATTTT

d_gene: -
abundance: -
v_gene: TRBV7-8
j_gene: TRBJ2-7
CDR3aa: CASSHRGYEQYF
CDR3nt: TGTGCCAGCAGTCACCGAGGCTACGAGCAGTACTTC

d_gene: TRBD2
abundance: -
v_gene: TRBV10-3
j_gene: TRBJ2-2
CDR3aa: CAISEFSGGNTGELFF
CDR3nt: TGTGCCATCAGTGAGTTTTCGGGGGGAAACACCGGGGAGCTGTTTTTT

d_gene: -
abundance: -
v_gene: TRBV7-8
j_gene: TRBJ1-5
CDR3aa: CASSFGNQPQHF
CDR3nt: TGTGCCAGCAGCTTCGGGAACCAGCCCCAGCATTTT

d_gene: -
abundance: -
v_gene: TRBV10-2
j_gene: TRBJ1-1
CDR3aa: CASSMAIRAEAFF
CDR3nt: TGCGCCAGCAGTATGGCAATCCGGGCTGAAGCTTTCTTT

d_gene: -
abundance: -
v_gene: TRBV13
j_gene: TRBJ2-7
CDR3aa: CASSLGGITAYEQYF
CDR3nt: TGTGCCAGCAGCTTAGGTGGCATAACCGCCTACGAGCAGTACTTC

d_gene: -
abundance: once
v_gene: TRBV6-5
j_gene: TRBJ2-7
CDR3aa: CASSYYTGSYEQYF
CDR3nt: TGTGCCAGCAGTTACTATACAGGGTCCTACGAGCAGTACTTC

d_gene: TRBD1
abundance: -
v_gene: TRBV19
j_gene: TRBJ2-7
CDR3aa: CASSQGQGSFYEQYF
CDR3nt: TGTGCCAGTAGTCAAGGACAGGGTTCATTCTACGAGCAGTACTTC

d_gene: -
abundance: -
v_gene: TRBV29-1
j_gene: TRBJ1-2
CDR3aa: CSVQDSYGYTF
CDR3nt: TGCAGCGTTCAAGACAGCTATGGCTACACCTTC

d_gene: -
abundance: -
v_gene: TRBV19
j_gene: TRBJ2-1
CDR3aa: CASSMTATTYNEQFF
CDR3nt: TGTGCCAGTAGTATGACAGCTACTACTTACAATGAGCAGTTCTTC

d_gene: TRBD1
abundance: -
v_gene: TRBV7-9
j_gene: TRBJ2-4
CDR3aa: CASSSRTGENIQYF
CDR3nt: TGTGCCAGCAGCTCCCGGACAGGGGAAAACATTCAGTACTTC

d_gene: -
abundance: -
v_gene: TRBV7-9
j_gene: TRBJ2-6
CDR3aa: CASSHPQGLTPSGANVLTF
CDR3nt: TGTGCCAGCAGCCACCCCCAGGGGCTCACTCCCTCTGGGGCCAACGTCCTGACTTTC

d_gene: -
abundance: -
v_gene: TRBV2
j_gene: TRBJ2-4
CDR3aa: CASSDSGWDIQYF
CDR3nt: TGTGCCAGCAGTGACTCAGGATGGGACATTCAGTACTTC

d_gene: -
abundance: few
v_gene: TRBV7-9
j_gene: TRBJ1-6
CDR3aa: CASSPGFSPLHF
CDR3nt: TGTGCCAGCAGCCCGGGTTTCTCACCCCTCCACTTT

d_gene: -
abundance: -
v_gene: TRBV7-6
j_gene: TRBJ2-2
CDR3aa: CASRDTTNTGELFF
CDR3nt: TGTGCCAGCAGGGACACAACGAACACCGGGGAGCTGTTTTTT

d_gene: -
abundance: -
v_gene: TRBV19
j_gene: TRBJ2-1
CDR3aa: CASSIAEGSNEQFF
CDR3nt: TGTGCCAGTAGTATAGCGGAGGGCTCCAATGAGCAGTTCTTC

d_gene: TRBD1
abundance: -
v_gene: TRBV4-2
j_gene: TRBJ2-7
CDR3aa: CASSGDSFSYEQYF
CDR3nt: TGTGCCAGCAGCGGGGACAGTTTCTCCTACGAGCAGTACTTC